This T cell receptor (beta chain) came from a study of CD8+ T cells in alopecia areata. Germline V gene data show CDR1 as SGHTA and CDR2 as FQGNSA. CDR3 length: 13 residues. J was trimmed by 11 bases and V by 4 bases; bases with no gene match: 7. Extraction and reverse transcription of RNA yielded cDNA as the sequencing template. Only in-frame clones appear in the TCRdb table, and some are missing; sequencing was by immunoSEQ multiplex PCR. Seen here are fewer than 150,000 clones, more than 30% observed once, and the top ten hold approximately 3.3%. V gene TRBV7-2 combines with J gene TRBJ1-1, with TRBD1 identical over 10 bases. The TCR originated in a human donor with alopecia areata. Sequencing was carried out using CD4+ T cells sorted from blood. CDR3 region: CASSSMDRGEAFF. CDR3 DNA sequence: TGTGCCAGCAGCTCTATGGACAGGGGGGAGGCTTTCTTT.